This is a list of T cell receptor beta chains from one sample in a study of T cells after somatic rescue of genetic block. Clones were read by immunoSEQ multiplex PCR, and TCRdb kept only the in-frame ones, dropping some. In the table there are some 70,000 clones, approximately 90% of which are singletons. The sample comprised peripheral blood mononuclear cells (PBMCs). Receptor source: a young man. Both conserved end residues are part of each CDR3. Each record gives: CDR3 length, V gene, clone size, J gene, D gene, CDR3 protein, CDR3 DNA. D genes are given only for firm matches. Some rows mark clone size as missing; the rest say once, few, many or name a class of expanded clone.

14,TRBV2,NA,TRBJ1-5,NA,CASSDRVSNQPQHF,TGTGCCAGCAGTGACAGGGTGAGCAATCAGCCCCAGCATTTT
14,TRBV13,NA,TRBJ2-1,NA,CASRLTGQYNEQFF,TGTGCCAGCAGACTAACAGGGCAGTACAATGAGCAGTTCTTC
13,TRBV6-4,NA,TRBJ2-1,NA,CASSDGDHNEQFF,TGTGCCAGCAGCGATGGGGATCACAATGAGCAGTTCTTC
15,TRBV7-2,many,TRBJ2-1,TRBD2,CASSLPTSFYNEQFF,TGTGCCAGCAGCTTGCCGACTAGCTTTTACAATGAGCAGTTCTTC
14,TRBV30,NA,TRBJ2-2,TRBD1,CAWSWTGEAGELFF,TGTGCCTGGAGTTGGACAGGGGAGGCCGGGGAGCTGTTTTTT
15,TRBV6-5,NA,TRBJ2-7,TRBD2,CASSLTSGNAYEQYF,TGTGCCAGCAGTCTAACTAGCGGCAACGCCTACGAGCAGTACTTC
17,TRBV2,NA,TRBJ2-2,TRBD2,CASSRGLAGVRNWELFF,TGTGCCAGCAGTCGTGGACTAGCGGGGGTTAGGAACTGGGAGCTGTTTTTT
15,TRBV13,NA,TRBJ2-2,TRBD2,CASRRLASNTGELFF,TGTGCCAGCAGACGACTAGCATCGAACACCGGGGAGCTGTTTTTT
11,TRBV10-3,NA,TRBJ1-2,NA,CAIKGGSGYTF,TGTGCCATCAAAGGAGGGAGTGGCTACACCTTC
14,TRBV6-6,NA,TRBJ1-2,NA,CASSYKGSVYGYTF,TGTGCCAGCAGTTACAAGGGCAGCGTCTATGGCTACACCTTC
14,TRBV4-1,NA,TRBJ1-2,TRBD1,CASSTYWTGTGYTF,TGCGCCAGCAGTACATATTGGACAGGGACGGGCTACACCTTC
15,TRBV5-6,NA,TRBJ2-5,TRBD2,CASSRLAGGQETQYF,TGTGCCAGCAGCAGACTAGCGGGGGGACAAGAGACCCAGTACTTC
16,TRBV30,NA,TRBJ2-4,NA,CAWSVWRGLAKNIQYF,TGTGCCTGGAGTGTATGGAGGGGCCTAGCCAAAAACATTCAGTACTTC
14,TRBV4-2,NA,TRBJ2-5,TRBD2,CASSQDRGGGAQYF,TGTGCCAGCAGCCAAGATCGGGGCGGGGGGGCCCAGTACTTC
15,TRBV9,few,TRBJ2-1,TRBD2,CASSASGSRYNEQFF,TGTGCCAGCAGCGCTAGCGGGAGTAGGTACAATGAGCAGTTCTTC
15,TRBV28,NA,TRBJ1-4,NA,CASSLVGTPSEKLFF,TGTGCCAGCAGTTTAGTTGGGACACCGTCCGAAAAACTGTTTTTT
11,TRBV4-1,NA,TRBJ1-1,NA,CASIGTTEAFF,TGCGCCAGCATTGGCACCACTGAAGCTTTCTTT
13,TRBV6-1,NA,TRBJ2-5,NA,CASSDGHQETQYF,TGTGCCAGCAGTGACGGGCACCAAGAGACCCAGTACTTC
12,TRBV27,once,TRBJ2-1,NA,CASSFHGREQFF,TGTGCCAGCAGTTTTCACGGTAGGGAGCAGTTCTTC
16,TRBV7-9,few,TRBJ1-2,NA,CASSPDGEGDAYGYTF,TGTGCCAGCAGCCCCGATGGCGAGGGGGACGCCTATGGCTACACCTTC
14,TRBV30,NA,TRBJ1-2,NA,CAWRDPGGGYGYTF,TGTGCCTGGAGGGACCCGGGGGGAGGCTATGGCTACACCTTC
15,TRBV10-2,once,TRBJ2-1,NA,CASSESPILYNEQFF,TGCGCCAGCAGTGAGTCCCCCATCCTCTACAATGAGCAGTTCTTC
15,TRBV19,once,TRBJ2-7,NA,CASSMRLGSPYEQYF,TGTGCCAGTAGTATGCGGTTAGGTTCTCCTTACGAGCAGTACTTC
16,TRBV5-4,NA,TRBJ2-7,NA,CASSAGTSTYRHEQYF,TGTGCCAGCAGCGCCGGGACATCTACTTACCGCCACGAGCAGTACTTC
15,TRBV10-2,once,TRBJ2-2,TRBD2,CASSGSGRAGGELFF,TGCGCCAGCAGTGGTAGCGGGAGGGCCGGCGGGGAGCTGTTTTTT
13,TRBV5-5,NA,TRBJ1-1,NA,CASSPDFGVGAFF,TGTGCCAGCAGCCCGGATTTCGGGGTTGGGGCTTTCTTT
16,TRBV19,NA,TRBJ2-7,TRBD1,CASRTTGGVPSYEQYF,TGTGCCAGTAGAACGACAGGGGGCGTTCCGTCTTACGAGCAGTACTTC
14,TRBV6-1,NA,TRBJ2-7,NA,CASSVHSLSYEQYF,TGTGCCAGCAGTGTTCACAGCTTGTCCTACGAGCAGTACTTC
16,TRBV6-6,NA,TRBJ2-7,TRBD1,CASLPTDRGRVDEQYF,TGTGCCAGCCTTCCGACAGACAGGGGAAGGGTAGACGAGCAGTACTTC
16,TRBV10-3,NA,TRBJ2-3,TRBD2,CAISEKAASGGNTQYF,TGTGCCATCAGTGAGAAAGCGGCTAGCGGGGGGAATACGCAGTATTTT
16,TRBV4-1,NA,TRBJ2-1,TRBD2,CASSQGSSGRRGEQFF,TGCGCCAGCAGCCAAGGATCTAGCGGGAGGCGGGGTGAGCAGTTCTTC
16,TRBV9,NA,TRBJ2-3,NA,CASSVGRVGGTDTQYF,TGTGCCAGCAGCGTAGGGAGGGTAGGGGGCACAGATACGCAGTATTTT
14,TRBV18,NA,TRBJ1-1,TRBD1,CASSPMTGGTEAFF,TGTGCCAGCTCGCCCATGACAGGGGGGACTGAAGCTTTCTTT
16,TRBV5-4,NA,TRBJ2-2,TRBD2,CASSSSSGSTTGELFF,TGTGCCAGCAGCTCGAGTAGCGGGAGTACGACCGGGGAGCTGTTTTTT
17,TRBV4-1,NA,TRBJ2-1,TRBD1,CASSQVAGTGVYNEQFF,TGCGCCAGCAGCCAAGTGGCCGGGACAGGGGTTTACAATGAGCAGTTCTTC
16,TRBV18,NA,TRBJ1-3,NA,CASSPRDIGSGNTIYF,TGTGCCAGCTCACCCCGGGACATCGGCTCTGGAAACACCATATATTTT
15,TRBV4-3,NA,TRBJ1-4,TRBD1,CASSQPGQGSEKLFF,TGCGCCAGCAGCCAGCCGGGACAGGGTAGTGAAAAACTGTTTTTT
16,TRBV7-2,few,TRBJ1-1,NA,CASSLGSARMNTEAFF,TGTGCCAGCAGCTTAGGGTCGGCCCGGATGAACACTGAAGCTTTCTTT
16,TRBV4-1,NA,TRBJ2-7,NA,CASSRSGTESSYEQYF,TGCGCCAGCAGCCGATCCGGGACGGAAAGCTCCTACGAGCAGTACTTC
14,TRBV5-6,NA,TRBJ2-3,NA,CASSLGHNTDTQYF,TGTGCCAGCAGCCTGGGACATAACACAGATACGCAGTATTTT
16,TRBV7-2,NA,TRBJ1-4,NA,CASSHSGLQGDEKLFF,TGTGCCAGCAGCCATAGCGGGCTTCAGGGCGATGAAAAACTGTTTTTT
14,TRBV4-2,NA,TRBJ1-2,NA,CASSQPGRNYGYTF,TGTGCCAGCAGCCAACCGGGACGGAACTATGGCTACACCTTC
14,TRBV19,NA,TRBJ1-5,NA,CASSIGGVDQPQHF,TGTGCCAGTAGTATAGGAGGGGTAGATCAGCCCCAGCATTTT
13,TRBV7-7,NA,TRBJ2-1,NA,CASSLAEGNEQFF,TGTGCTAGCAGCTTAGCGGAAGGCAATGAGCAGTTCTTC
14,TRBV2,NA,TRBJ2-7,TRBD1,CASSAGTGGYEQYF,TGTGCCAGCAGCGCTGGGACAGGGGGTTACGAGCAGTACTTC
16,TRBV19,NA,TRBJ1-5,NA,CASSIEPGLYNQPQHF,TGTGCCAGTAGTATCGAGCCAGGCCTATACAATCAGCCCCAGCATTTT
12,TRBV5-4,NA,TRBJ1-2,NA,CAVQTELYGYTF,TGTGCCGTACAGACAGAGCTCTATGGCTACACCTTC
16,TRBV7-8,NA,TRBJ2-3,TRBD2,CASRFLAGGATDTQYF,TGTGCCAGCAGGTTCCTGGCGGGAGGCGCCACAGATACGCAGTATTTT
15,TRBV2,NA,TRBJ1-1,NA,CASSEAGGWGPEAFF,TGTGCCAGCAGTGAAGCGGGGGGTTGGGGCCCTGAAGCTTTCTTT
16,TRBV2,NA,TRBJ2-7,TRBD1,CASSEDPGTGLYEQYF,TGTGCCAGCAGTGAGGACCCCGGGACAGGTCTCTACGAGCAGTACTTC